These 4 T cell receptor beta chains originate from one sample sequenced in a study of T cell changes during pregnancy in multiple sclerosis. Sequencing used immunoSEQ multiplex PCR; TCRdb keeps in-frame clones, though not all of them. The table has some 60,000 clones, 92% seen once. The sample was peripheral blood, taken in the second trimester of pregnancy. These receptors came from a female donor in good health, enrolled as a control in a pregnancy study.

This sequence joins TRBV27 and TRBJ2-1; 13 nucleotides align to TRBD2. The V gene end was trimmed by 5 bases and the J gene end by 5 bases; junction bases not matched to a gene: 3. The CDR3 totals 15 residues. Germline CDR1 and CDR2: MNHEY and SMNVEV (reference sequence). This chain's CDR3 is CASSMTSGRHNEQFF. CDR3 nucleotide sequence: TGTGCCAGCAGTATGACTAGCGGGAGGCACAATGAGCAGTTCTTC.

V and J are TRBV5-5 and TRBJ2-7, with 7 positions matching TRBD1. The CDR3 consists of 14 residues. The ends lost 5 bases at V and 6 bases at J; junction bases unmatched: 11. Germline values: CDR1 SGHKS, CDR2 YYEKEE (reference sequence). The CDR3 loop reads CASSTAGTAREQYF. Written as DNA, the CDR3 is TGTGCCAGCAGTACCGCCGGGACAGCGCGCGAGCAGTACTTC.

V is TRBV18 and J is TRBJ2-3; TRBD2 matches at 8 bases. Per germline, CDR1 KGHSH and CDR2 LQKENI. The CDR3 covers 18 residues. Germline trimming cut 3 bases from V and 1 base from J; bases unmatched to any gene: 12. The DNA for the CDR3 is TGTGCCAGCTCACCTAGGGGAAGAGCGGGAGAGCGCACAGATACGCAGTATTTT. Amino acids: CASSPRGRAGERTDTQYF.

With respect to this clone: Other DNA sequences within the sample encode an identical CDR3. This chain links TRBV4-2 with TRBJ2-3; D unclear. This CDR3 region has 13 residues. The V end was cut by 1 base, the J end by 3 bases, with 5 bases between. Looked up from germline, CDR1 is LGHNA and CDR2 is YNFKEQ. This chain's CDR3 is CASSQGATDTQYF. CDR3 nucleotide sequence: TGTGCCAGCAGCCAAGGGGCAACAGATACGCAGTATTTT.